This T cell receptor beta chain appears in the sequencing data of a study of persistence of HIV-infected CD4 T cells (dated by TCRdb to between 2020 and 2021). Regarding the research as a whole: The study isolated CMV- and HIV-1 Gag-responding CD4+ T cells from ART-treated individuals to examine antigen-driven clonal expansion of HIV-1-infected cells. Suppressive ART had been received by participants for a median of about eight years. Peripheral blood samples of up to about 200 mL were taken at multiple time points, with the exception of a couple of participants who underwent leukapheresis at a single time point. The clonality of all cells in each sorted population was assessed by TCRbeta sequencing, whereas the clonality of infected cells was assessed by proviral sequencing. The TCR cluster analysis across participants included roughly eight participants for CMV and 6 or 7 participants for Gag.

The immunoSEQ hsTCRB assay version 4, run in survey mode, was used to sequence TCRbeta repertoires from genomic DNA. Genomic DNA was diluted to 8.5 to 10 ng/uL, using up to about 1 ug per sample for TCRbeta sequencing. The original pipeline was this. TCRbeta data were analyzed in ImmunoSeq Analyzer 3.0, with diversity computed on productive nucleotide rearrangements. Using the Immunarch R package, lower-bound TCR diversity was estimated with the improved Chao index and clonality was estimated with the Gini coefficient. Different nucleotide rearrangements encoding the same CDR3beta amino acid sequence were counted as distinct clonotypes. Differential abundance analysis found TCRbeta sequences that were significantly enriched in antigen-responding cells compared with anti-CD3/anti-CD28-activated cells. GLIPH2 grouped TCRs by predicted peptide-MHC specificity, both within each participant and across combined participant data sets. In its TCRdb copy, this immuneACCESS table keeps in-frame sequences only and misses some clones. Where compared with another copy, unresolved V genes explain less than half of these, and the others have no known cause. Clone size and V and J calls were adopted from that table, with D and trimming inferred from the DNA. Within this sample are approximately 27,000 clones, with around four fifths of them counted one time only. The ten top clones hold about 0.8% of the sample.

What the research found in general, with its limitations: Antigen-responding cells were enriched for expanded CDR3beta sequences that were degenerate, which suggests that CD4+ responses to CMV and Gag underwent convergent selection. Few individuals were included in the study, and only a limited range of antigens was tested. Within the same sorted populations, TCR oligoclonality correlated with proviral oligoclonality. Restriction of bulk TCR analyses to the rare CMV-responding cells that actually carried HIV-1 proviruses was not possible. TCRbeta richness in CMV- and Gag-responding cells was significantly lower than in anti-CD3/anti-CD28-responding cells; CMV-responding cells had higher oligoclonality than CD3/CD28-stimulated and Gag-responding cells.

The V and J ends are trimmed by 4 bases and 13 bases, leaving 19 bases between them. The cysteine opens and the phenylalanine closes a CDR3 of 13 amino acids. The only DNA kept is the CDR3, 39 bases in frame from the first base. In the germline V gene (reference sequence), CDR1 corresponds to MNHEY and CDR2 to SMNVEV. In regard to this clone: Its recognized antigen is unknown. Base qualities are missing; no much larger clone stands one base away.

What this sample's treatment or condition label stands for: suppressive antiretroviral therapy. Lysates of CMV-infected fibroblasts at 10 ug/mL were used to stimulate the cells. Nonresponding CD40L-negative CD69-negative CD45RO-high memory CD4+ T cells were sorted as memory populations depleted of antigen-responding cells. Participants were HIV-1-infected adults who started suppressive ART during chronic infection. For at least 4 years, the participants' plasma HIV-1 RNA had been undetectable, below 50 copies/mL. To be included, a participant needed positive CMV serology and a CD4+ T cell count above 400 cells/uL. Before stimulation, PBMCs were isolated using density centrifugation and depleted of CD8+ T cells. For about 17 hours, the CD8-depleted PBMCs were stimulated with anti-CD28/CD49d costimulation, a CD40-blocking antibody, and enfuvirtide to prevent new infections. Cell sorting was done on a Beckman Coulter MoFlo Legacy or XDP sorter, and dead cells were excluded with propidium iodide. Genomic DNA was extracted with the QIAamp DNA Mini Kit for samples above one million cells, otherwise with the Quick-DNA Microprep Kit.

Sequenced material: CD4+ T cells sorted from PBMCs after approximately 19-hour stimulation, taken from a patient who received antiretroviral therapy. According to the study, the label for this sample's cell subset or site signals: CD40L-CD69- CD45RO-high memory CD4 T cells not responding to CMV lysate. The sequence came from an adult woman with HIV who was CMV-seropositive. The chain is assembled from TRBV27 and TRBJ2-5; the D segment cannot be called with confidence. The nucleotides are TGTGCCAGCAGTTCAGGCACAAGGGCTGAGGCGTACTTC. It encodes CASSSGTRAEAYF.